This entry describes one TCR beta chain. Trimming took off 3 bases at V and 4 bases at J, with 16 bases between the two ends. CDR1 and CDR2 from the germline V gene are SGHRS and YFSETQ. CDR3 length: 15 residues. The sample is drawn from a study of T-cell reconstitution after alpha-beta-depleted transplantation in children. Unique molecular identifiers were used in preparing the TCRbeta library. TCRdb reprocessed the PCR reads with MiXCR, giving one entry per CDR3 protein. The sample lists more than 450,000 distinct CDR3 sequences; roughly 18% were seen once. The sample in question was PBMCs from the stem cell graft donor, obtained from the stem cell graft. The chain recombines TRBV5-1 with TRBJ1-1, with D perhaps TRBD1 (5 bases). The clonotype was recovered from a human donor who donated a stem cell graft to a child with acute lymphoblastic leukemia. CDR3 in amino acids: CASSSPTMGGTEAFF. CDR3 coding DNA: TGCGCCAGCAGCTCCCCCACGATGGGGGGCACTGAAGCTTTCTTT. Full variable domain (outside the CDR3, taken from reference TRBV5-1 and TRBJ1-1): KAGVTQTPRYLIKTRGQQVTLSCSPISGHRSVSWYQQTPGQGLQFLFEYFSETQRNKGNFPGRFSGRQFSNSRSEMNVSTLELGDSALYLCASSSPTMGGTEAFFGQGTRLTVV.